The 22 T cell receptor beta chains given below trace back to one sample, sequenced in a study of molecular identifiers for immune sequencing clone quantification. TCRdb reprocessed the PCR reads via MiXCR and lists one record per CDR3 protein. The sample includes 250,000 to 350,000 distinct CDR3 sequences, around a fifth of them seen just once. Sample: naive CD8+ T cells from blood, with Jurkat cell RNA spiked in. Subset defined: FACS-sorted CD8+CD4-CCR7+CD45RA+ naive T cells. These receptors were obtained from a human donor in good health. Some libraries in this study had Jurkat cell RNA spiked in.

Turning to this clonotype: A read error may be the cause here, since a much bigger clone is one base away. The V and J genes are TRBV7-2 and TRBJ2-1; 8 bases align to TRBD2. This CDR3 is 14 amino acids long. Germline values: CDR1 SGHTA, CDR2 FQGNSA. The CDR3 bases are TGTGCCAGCAGCTTAGGACTAGCGATCAATGAGCAGCTCTTC. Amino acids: CASSLGLAINEQLF.

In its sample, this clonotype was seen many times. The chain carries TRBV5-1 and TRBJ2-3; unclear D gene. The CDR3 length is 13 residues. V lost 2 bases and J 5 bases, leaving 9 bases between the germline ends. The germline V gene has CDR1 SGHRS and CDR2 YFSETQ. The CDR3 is CASSLTLVDTQYF. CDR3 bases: TGCGCCAGCAGCTTAACACTTGTAGATACGCAGTATTTT.

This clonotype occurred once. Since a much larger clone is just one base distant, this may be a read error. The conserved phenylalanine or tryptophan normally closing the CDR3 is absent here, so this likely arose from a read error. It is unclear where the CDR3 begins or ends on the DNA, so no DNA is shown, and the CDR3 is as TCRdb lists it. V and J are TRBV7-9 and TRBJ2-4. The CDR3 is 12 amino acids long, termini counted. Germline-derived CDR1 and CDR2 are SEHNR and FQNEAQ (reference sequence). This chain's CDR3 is CASSPYGTYMDL.

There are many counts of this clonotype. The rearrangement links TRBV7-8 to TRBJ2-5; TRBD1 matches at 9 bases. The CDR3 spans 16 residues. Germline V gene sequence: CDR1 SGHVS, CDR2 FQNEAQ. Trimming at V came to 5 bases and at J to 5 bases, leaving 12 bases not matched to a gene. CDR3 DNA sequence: TGTGCCAGCAGCCCGGTCTCGGGGACAGGGTACGAGACCCAGTACTTC. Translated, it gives CASSPVSGTGYETQYF. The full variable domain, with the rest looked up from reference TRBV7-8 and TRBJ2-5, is GAGVSQSPRYKVAKRGQDVALRCDPISGHVSLFWYQQALGQGPEFLTYFQNEAQLDKSGLPSDRFFAERPEGSVSTLKIQRTQQEDSAVYLCASSPVSGTGYETQYFGPGTRLLVL.

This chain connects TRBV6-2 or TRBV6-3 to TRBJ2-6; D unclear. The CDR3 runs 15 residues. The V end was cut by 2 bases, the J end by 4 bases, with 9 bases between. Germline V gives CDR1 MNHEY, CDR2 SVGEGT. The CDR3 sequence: CASSYPLSGANVLTF. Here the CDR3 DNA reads TGTGCCAGCAGTTACCCCCTCTCGGGGGCCAACGTCCTGACTTTC.

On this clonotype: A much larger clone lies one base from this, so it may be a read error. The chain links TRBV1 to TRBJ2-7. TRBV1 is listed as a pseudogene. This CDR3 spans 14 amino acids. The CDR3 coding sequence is TGCACCAGCAGCCAAGTCCGTATGACCTACGAGCAGTACTTC. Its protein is CTSSQVRMTYEQYF.

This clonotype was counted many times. The CDR3 loop is CASSPPLFVEQYF. Here the CDR3 DNA reads TGTGCCAGCAGTCCCCCCTTGTTTGTCGAGCAGTACTTC. This sequence joins TRBV28 and TRBJ2-7; D is unclear. The germline V gene has CDR1 MDHEN and CDR2 SYDVKM. Trimming removed 5 bases at V and 6 bases at J, with 14 bases between. The CDR3 is 13 amino acids.

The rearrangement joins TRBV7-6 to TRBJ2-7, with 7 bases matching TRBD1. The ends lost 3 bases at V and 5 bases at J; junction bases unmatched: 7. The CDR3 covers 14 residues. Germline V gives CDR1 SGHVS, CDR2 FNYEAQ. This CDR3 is CASSLTGSAHEQYF. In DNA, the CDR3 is TGTGCCAGCAGCTTGACAGGGTCTGCCCACGAGCAGTACTTC. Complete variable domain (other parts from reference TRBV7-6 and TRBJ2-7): GAGVSQSPRYKVTKRGQDVALRCDPISGHVSLYWYRQALGQGPEFLTYFNYEAQQDKSGLPNDRFSAERPEGSISTLTIQRTEQRDSAMYRCASSLTGSAHEQYFGPGTRLTVT.

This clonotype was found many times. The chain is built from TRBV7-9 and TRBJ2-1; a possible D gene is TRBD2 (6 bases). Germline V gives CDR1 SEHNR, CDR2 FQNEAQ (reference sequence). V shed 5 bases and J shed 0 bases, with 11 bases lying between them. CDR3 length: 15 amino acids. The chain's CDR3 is CASSPDYISYNEQFF. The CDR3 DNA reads TGTGCCAGCAGCCCGGACTACATCTCCTACAATGAGCAGTTCTTC.

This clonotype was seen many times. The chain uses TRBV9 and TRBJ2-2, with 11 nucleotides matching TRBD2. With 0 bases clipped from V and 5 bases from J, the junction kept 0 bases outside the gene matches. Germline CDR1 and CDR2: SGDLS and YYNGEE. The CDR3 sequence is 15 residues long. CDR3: CASSVGLAGTGELFF. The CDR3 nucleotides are TGTGCCAGCAGCGTAGGACTAGCGGGGACCGGGGAGCTGTTTTTT.

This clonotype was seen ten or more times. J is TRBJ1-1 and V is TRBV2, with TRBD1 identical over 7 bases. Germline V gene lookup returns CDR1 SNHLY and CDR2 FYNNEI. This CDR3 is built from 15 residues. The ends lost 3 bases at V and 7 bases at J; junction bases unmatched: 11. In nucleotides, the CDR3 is TGTGCCAGCAGTGACTTGGGGACAGACAAGAATGAAGCTTTCTTT. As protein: CASSDLGTDKNEAFF.

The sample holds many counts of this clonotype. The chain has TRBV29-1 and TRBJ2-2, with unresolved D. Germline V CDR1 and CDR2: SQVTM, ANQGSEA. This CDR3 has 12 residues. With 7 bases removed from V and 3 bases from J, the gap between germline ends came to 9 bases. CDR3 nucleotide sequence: TGCAGCGCCATAAGTTACACCGGGGAGCTGTTTTTT. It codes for CSAISYTGELFF.

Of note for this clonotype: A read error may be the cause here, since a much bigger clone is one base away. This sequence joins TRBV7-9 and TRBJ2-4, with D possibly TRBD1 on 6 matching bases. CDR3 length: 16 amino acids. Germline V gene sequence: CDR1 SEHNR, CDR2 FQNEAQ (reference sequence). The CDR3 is CSSSLAGRPGVVIQYF. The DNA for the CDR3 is TGTTCCAGCAGCTTAGCAGGCAGGCCAGGGGTTGTCATTCAGTACTTC.

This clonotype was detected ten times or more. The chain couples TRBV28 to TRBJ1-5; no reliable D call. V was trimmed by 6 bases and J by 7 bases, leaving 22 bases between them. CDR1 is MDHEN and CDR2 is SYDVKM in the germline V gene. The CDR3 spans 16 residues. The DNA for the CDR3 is TGTGCCAGCAGGCAACGGGGAGGTTTATCACGGCAGCCCCAGCATTTT. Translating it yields CASRQRGGLSRQPQHF. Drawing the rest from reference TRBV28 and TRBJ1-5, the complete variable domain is DVKVTQSSRYLVKRTGEKVFLECVQDMDHENMFWYRQDPGLGLRLIYFSYDVKMKEKGDIPEGYSVSREKKERFSLILESASTNQTSMYLCASRQRGGLSRQPQHFGDGTRLSIL.

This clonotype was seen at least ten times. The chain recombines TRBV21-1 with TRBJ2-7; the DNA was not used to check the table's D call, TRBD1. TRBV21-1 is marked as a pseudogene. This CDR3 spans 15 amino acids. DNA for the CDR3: TGTGCCAGCAGCAAAGGGGGGACAGGGTCCTACGAGCAGTACTTC. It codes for CASSKGGTGSYEQYF.

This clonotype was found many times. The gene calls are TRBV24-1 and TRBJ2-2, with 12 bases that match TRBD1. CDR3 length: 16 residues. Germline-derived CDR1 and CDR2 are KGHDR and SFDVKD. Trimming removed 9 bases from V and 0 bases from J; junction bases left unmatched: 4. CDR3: CATSGQGAPNTGELFF. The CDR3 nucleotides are TGTGCCACCTCGGGACAGGGGGCGCCGAACACCGGGGAGCTGTTTTTT.

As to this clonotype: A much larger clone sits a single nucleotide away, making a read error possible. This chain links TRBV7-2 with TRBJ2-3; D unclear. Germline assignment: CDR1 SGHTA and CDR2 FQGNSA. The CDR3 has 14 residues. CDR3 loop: CAGSLDIRTDTQYF. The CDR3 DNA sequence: TGTGCCGGCAGCTTAGACATCCGCACAGATACGCAGTATTTT.

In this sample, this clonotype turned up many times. CDR3 in amino acids: CASSKTLVVGTEAFF. In DNA form, the CDR3 reads TGTGCCAGCAGTAAAACTCTTGTGGTGGGCACTGAAGCTTTCTTT. The rearrangement joins TRBV2 to TRBJ1-1; the D is unclear. CDR3 length: 15 residues. Germline V gene data show CDR1 as SNHLY and CDR2 as FYNNEI. Trimming took off 5 bases at V and 4 bases at J, with 17 bases between the two ends.

CDR3 loop: CASSFGTEQFF. CDR3 bases: TGTGCCAGCAGCTTCGGGACTGAGCAGTTCTTC. This rearrangement joins TRBV11-2 to TRBJ2-1; D may match TRBD1 or TRBD2 (5 bases each). Germline values: CDR1 SGHAT, CDR2 FQNNGV. Trimming removed 3 bases at V and 9 bases at J, with 6 bases between. The CDR3 extends over 11 amino acids. Looking up the rest from reference TRBV11-2 and TRBJ2-1 gives the full variable domain: EAGVAQSPRYKIIEKRQSVAFWCNPISGHATLYWYQQILGQGPKLLIQFQNNGVVDDSQLPKDRFSAERLKGVDSTLKIQPAKLEDSAVYLCASSFGTEQFFGPGTRLTVL.

The CDR3: CASSYDGGAGETQYF. The CDR3 bases are TGTGCCAGCAGTTACGACGGGGGGGCCGGAGAGACCCAGTACTTC. The genes are TRBV6-2 or TRBV6-3 and TRBJ2-5; 8 bases line up with TRBD2. The CDR3 totals 15 residues. V dropped 2 bases and J dropped 4; count of bases not matched to a gene: 6. Germline values: CDR1 MNHEY, CDR2 SVGEGT.

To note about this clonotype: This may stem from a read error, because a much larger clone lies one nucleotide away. CDR3 coding DNA: TGTGCCAGCAGCCACAGTACGGGTAACACCAGGGAGCTGTTTTTT. Translation: CASSHSTGNTRELFF. The chain is built from TRBV7-9 and TRBJ2-2; D uncertain. The CDR3 has 15 residues. The V gene's germline CDR1 is SEHNR and CDR2 FQNEAQ (reference sequence).

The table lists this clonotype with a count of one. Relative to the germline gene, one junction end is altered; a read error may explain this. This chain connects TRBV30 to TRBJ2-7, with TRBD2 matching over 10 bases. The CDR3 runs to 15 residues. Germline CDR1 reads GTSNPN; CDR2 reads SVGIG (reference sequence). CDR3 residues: CAWRGWLAGAYERYF. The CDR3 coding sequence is TGTGCCTGGAGGGGGTGGCTAGCGGGAGCGTACGAGCGGTACTTC. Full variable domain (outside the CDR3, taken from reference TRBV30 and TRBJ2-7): SQTIHQWPATLVQPVGSPLSLECTVEGTSNPNLYWYRQAAGRGLQLLFYSVGIGQISSEVPQNLSASRPQDRQFILSSKKLLLSDSGFYLCAWRGWLAGAYERYFGPGTRLTVT.